The present T cell receptor (beta chain) was sequenced within a study of tissue T cells after allogeneic stem cell transplantation. CDR3 sequences, V/J genes, frequencies and template counts came from survey-depth TCRbeta sequencing. Assay: immunoSEQ multiplex PCR; the TCRdb copy retains only in-frame clones and omits some. This table has roughly 50,000 clones, less than 75% appearing once. About this clone: The target antigen is unknown. Genes here carry mouse names. The read terminates 1 residue before the CDR3 end, so the remaining end is supplied by the germline J gene.

Study results and limitations: Blood and spleen captured only part of the tissue TCR repertoire. Motif-based clustering found tissue-specific repertoire signatures shared across patients, though few clones were shared.

CDR1 is NNHDY, CDR2 SYVADS, per germline. The trim removed 2 bases at V and 4 bases at J, leaving 5 bases unmatched. This CDR3 has 15 amino acids. Sequenced material: sorted cells pooled from one or two spleens. This TCR was recovered from a pool of C57BL/6 mice in good health. The rearrangement uses TRBV13-3 and TRBJ2-5; 9 nucleotides align to TRBD2. The sequenced part of the CDR3 DNA is TGTGCCAGCAGTGACGAGACTGGGGGTAAAGACACCCAGTAC. This sequence encodes CASSDETGGKDTQY. The whole CDR3 is CASSDETGGKDTQYF.